This entry features one T cell receptor beta chain sequence. No antigen is known for it. Nothing much larger sits one base from this clone, and base qualities are not available. Libraries were built with PCR. The sample was run on an Illumina HiSeq 2000. TCRdb reprocessing: public reads trimmed at Q25 with fastp, clones called with MiXCR, in-frame beta chains kept. CDR3 protein sequences are deduplicated, and each keeps its most common genes and DNA. The sample yields tens of thousands of distinct CDR3 sequences; 51% were counted once. Around 15% of the sample is in the top ten clones. The entry originates in a study of CDR3 diversity in severe acne (dated by TCRdb to the late 2010s). Germline trimming amounts to 3 bases on V and 4 bases on J, with 4 as the count of junction bases outside the gene matches. The germline V gene encodes CDR1 DFQATT and CDR2 SNEGSKA (reference sequence). The CDR3 contains 14 residues, cysteine and phenylalanine counted. The retained sequence is limited to the CDR3, 42 bases, with the frame set at the first base.

In this chain, TRBV20-1 is recombined with TRBJ2-1, and 9 junctional nucleotides match TRBD2. This clonotype was obtained from a male donor in good health, without acne. The specimen was blood. The encoded CDR3 is CSARIAGAYNEQFF. At the DNA level, the sequence is TGCAGTGCTAGGATAGCGGGGGCTTACAATGAGCAGTTCTTC.